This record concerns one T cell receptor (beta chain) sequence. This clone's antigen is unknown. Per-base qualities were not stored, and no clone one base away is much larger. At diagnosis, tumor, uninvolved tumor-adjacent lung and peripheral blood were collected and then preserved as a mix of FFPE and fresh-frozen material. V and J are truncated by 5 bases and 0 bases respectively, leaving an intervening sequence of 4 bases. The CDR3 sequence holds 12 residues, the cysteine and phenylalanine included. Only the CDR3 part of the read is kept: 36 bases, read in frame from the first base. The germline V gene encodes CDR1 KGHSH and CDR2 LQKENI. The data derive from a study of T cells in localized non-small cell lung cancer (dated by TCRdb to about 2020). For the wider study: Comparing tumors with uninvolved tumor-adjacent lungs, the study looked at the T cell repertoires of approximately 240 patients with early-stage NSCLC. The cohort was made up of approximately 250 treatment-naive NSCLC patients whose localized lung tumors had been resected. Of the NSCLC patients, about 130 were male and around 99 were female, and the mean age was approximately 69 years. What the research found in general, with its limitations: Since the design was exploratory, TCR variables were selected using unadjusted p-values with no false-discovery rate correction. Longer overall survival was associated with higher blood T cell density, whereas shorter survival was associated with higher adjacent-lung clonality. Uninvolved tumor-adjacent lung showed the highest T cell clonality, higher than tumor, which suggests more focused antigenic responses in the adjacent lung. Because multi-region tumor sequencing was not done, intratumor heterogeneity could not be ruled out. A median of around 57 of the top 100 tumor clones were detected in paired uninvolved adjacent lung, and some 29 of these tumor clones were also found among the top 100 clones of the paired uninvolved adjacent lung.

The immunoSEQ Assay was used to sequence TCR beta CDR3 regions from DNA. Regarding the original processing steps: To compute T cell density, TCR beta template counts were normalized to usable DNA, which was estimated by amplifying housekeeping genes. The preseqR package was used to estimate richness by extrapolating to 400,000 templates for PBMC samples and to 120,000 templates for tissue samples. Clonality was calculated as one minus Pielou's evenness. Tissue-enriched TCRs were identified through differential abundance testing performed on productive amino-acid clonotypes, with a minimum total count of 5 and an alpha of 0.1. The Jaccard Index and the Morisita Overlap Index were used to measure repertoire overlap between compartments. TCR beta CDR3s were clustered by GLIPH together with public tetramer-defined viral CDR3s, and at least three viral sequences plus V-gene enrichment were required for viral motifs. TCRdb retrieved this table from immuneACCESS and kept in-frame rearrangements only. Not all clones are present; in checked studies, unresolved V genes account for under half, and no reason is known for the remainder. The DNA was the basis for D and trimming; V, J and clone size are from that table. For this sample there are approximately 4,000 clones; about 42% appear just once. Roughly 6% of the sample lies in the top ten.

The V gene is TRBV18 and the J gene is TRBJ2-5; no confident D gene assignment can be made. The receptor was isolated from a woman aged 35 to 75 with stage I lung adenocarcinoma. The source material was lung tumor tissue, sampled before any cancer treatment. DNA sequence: TGTGCCAGCTCAACCTACCAAGAGACCCAGTACTTC. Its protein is CASSTYQETQYF.